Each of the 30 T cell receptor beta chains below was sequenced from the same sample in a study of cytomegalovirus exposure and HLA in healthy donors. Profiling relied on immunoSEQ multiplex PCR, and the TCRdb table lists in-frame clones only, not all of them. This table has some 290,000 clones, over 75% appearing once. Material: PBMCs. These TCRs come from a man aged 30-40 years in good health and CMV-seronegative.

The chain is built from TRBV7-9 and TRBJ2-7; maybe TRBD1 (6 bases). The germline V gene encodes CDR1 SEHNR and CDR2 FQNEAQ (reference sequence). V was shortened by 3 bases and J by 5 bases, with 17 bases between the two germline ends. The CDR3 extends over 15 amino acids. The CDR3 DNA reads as TGTGCCAGCAGCTTCTCGGACAGTCCCCTCGACGAGCAGTACTTC. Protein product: CASSFSDSPLDEQYF. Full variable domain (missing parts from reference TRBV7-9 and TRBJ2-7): DTGVSQNPRHKITKRGQNVTFRCDPISEHNRLYWYRQTLGQGPEFLTYFQNEAQLEKSRLLSDRFSAERPKGSFSTLEIQRTEQGDSAMYLCASSFSDSPLDEQYFGPGTRLTVT.

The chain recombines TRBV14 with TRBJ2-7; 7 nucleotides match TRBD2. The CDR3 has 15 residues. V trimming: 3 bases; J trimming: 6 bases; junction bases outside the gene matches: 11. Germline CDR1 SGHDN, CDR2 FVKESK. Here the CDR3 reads CASSQVGATSSEQYF. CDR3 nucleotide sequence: TGTGCCAGCAGCCAGGTCGGGGCGACTAGCTCCGAGCAGTACTTC.

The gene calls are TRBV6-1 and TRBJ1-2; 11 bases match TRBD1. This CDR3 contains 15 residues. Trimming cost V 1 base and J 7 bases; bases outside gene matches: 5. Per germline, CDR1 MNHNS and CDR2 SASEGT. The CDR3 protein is CASSEDGTGGRGYTF. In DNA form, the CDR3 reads TGTGCCAGCAGTGAAGATGGGACAGGGGGTCGTGGCTACACCTTC.

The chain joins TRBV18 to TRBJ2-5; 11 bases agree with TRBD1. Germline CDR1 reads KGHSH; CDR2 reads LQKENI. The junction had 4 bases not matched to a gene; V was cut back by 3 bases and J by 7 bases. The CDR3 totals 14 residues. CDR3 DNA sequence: TGTGCCAGCTCACCCCGGGGACAGGGGGTGACCCAGTACTTC. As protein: CASSPRGQGVTQYF.

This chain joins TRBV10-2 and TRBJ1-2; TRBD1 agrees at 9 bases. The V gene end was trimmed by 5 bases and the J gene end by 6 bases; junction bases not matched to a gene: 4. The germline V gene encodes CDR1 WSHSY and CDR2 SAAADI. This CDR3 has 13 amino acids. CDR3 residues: CASSPGTGHGYTF. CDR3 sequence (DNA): TGCGCCAGCAGTCCCGGGACAGGGCATGGCTACACCTTC.

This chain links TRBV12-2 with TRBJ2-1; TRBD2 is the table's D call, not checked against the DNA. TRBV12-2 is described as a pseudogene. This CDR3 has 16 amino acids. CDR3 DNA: TGTGCAAGTCGCCTCCAGCGGGTGAGCTCCTACAATGAGCAGTTCTTC. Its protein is CASRLQRVSSYNEQFF.

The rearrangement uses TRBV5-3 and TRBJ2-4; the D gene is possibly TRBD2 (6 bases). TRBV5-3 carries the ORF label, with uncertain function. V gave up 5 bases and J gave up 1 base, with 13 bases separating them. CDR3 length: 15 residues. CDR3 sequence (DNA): TGTGCCAGAAGAACCGGGGGAAAGGCCAAAAACATTCAGTACTTC. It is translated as CARRTGGKAKNIQYF.

The CDR3 sequence: CASSWDLAGGQDTQYF. The CDR3 DNA follows: TGTGCCAGCAGCTGGGACCTAGCGGGGGGGCAAGATACGCAGTATTTT. The rearrangement links TRBV5-6 to TRBJ2-3; 12 bases are a match to TRBD2. V lost 3 bases and J lost 5; bases outside the gene matches: 7. CDR3 length: 16 residues. Germline lookup yields CDR1 SGHDT and CDR2 YYEEEE.

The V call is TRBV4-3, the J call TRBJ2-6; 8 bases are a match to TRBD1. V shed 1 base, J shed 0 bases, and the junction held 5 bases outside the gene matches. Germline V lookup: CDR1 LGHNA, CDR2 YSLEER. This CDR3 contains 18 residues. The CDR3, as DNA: TGCGCCAGCAGCCAAGGGACAGGGTCTTTCTCTGGGGCCAACGTCCTGACTTTC. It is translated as CASSQGTGSFSGANVLTF.

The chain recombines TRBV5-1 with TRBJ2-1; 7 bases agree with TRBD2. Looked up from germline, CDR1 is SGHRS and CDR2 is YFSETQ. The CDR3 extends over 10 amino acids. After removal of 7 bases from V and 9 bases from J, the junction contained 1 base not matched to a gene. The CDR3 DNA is TGCGCCAGCGCGGGGGTTGAGCAGTTCTTC. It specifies CASAGVEQFF. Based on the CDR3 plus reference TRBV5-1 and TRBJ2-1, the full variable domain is KAGVTQTPRYLIKTRGQQVTLSCSPISGHRSVSWYQQTPGQGLQFLFEYFSETQRNKGNFPGRFSGRQFSNSRSEMNVSTLELGDSALYLCASAGVEQFFGPGTRLTVL.

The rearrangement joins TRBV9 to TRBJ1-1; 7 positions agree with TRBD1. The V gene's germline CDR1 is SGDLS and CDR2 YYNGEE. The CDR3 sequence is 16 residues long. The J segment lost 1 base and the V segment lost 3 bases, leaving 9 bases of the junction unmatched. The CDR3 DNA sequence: TGTGCCAGCAGCGCCCAGACAGGGCTACGGAACACTGAAGCTTTCTTT. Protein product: CASSAQTGLRNTEAFF.

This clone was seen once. The CDR3: CASSPGQQETQYF. The CDR3 DNA follows: TGCGCCAGCAGCCCCGGACAGCAAGAGACCCAGTACTTC. This chain connects TRBV4-1 to TRBJ2-5, with D perhaps matching TRBD1 (6 bases). CDR1 MGHRA and CDR2 YSYEKL come from the germline V gene. CDR3 length: 13 residues. V shed 4 bases and J shed 2 bases, with 8 bases lying between them.

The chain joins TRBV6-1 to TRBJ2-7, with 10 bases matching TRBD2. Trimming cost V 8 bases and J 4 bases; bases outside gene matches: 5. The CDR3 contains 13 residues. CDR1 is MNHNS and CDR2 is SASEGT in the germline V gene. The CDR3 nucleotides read TGTGCCAGCGGGAGCGGGGGGGCTTACGAGCAGTACTTC. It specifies CASGSGGAYEQYF.

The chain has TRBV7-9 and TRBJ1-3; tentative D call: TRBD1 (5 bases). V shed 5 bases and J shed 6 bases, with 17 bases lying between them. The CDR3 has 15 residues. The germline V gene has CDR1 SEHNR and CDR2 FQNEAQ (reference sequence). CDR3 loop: CASSPNRQGPNTIYF. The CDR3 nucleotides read TGTGCCAGCAGCCCAAATCGGCAGGGTCCAAACACCATATATTTT.

CDR3 sequence: CASSRSVNYEQYF. The CDR3 coding sequence is TGTGCCAGCAGTCGATCGGTAAACTACGAGCAGTACTTC. The chain employs TRBV27 and TRBJ2-7; D gene unclear. From germline, CDR1 is MNHEY and CDR2 SMNVEV (reference sequence). The length of the CDR3 is 13 residues. Trimming took off 5 bases at V and 3 bases at J, with 11 bases between the two ends.

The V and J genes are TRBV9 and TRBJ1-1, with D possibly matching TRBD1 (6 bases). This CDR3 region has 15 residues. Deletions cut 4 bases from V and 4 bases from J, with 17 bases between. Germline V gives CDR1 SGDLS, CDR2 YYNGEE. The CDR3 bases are TGTGCCAGCAGCCTTACAGCTACAGGGTCCACTGAAGCTTTCTTT. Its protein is CASSLTATGSTEAFF. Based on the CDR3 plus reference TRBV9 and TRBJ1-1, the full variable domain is DSGVTQTPKHLITATGQRVTLRCSPRSGDLSVYWYQQSLDQGLQFLIQYYNGEERAKGNILERFSAQQFPDLHSELNLSSLELGDSALYFCASSLTATGSTEAFFGQGTRLTVV.

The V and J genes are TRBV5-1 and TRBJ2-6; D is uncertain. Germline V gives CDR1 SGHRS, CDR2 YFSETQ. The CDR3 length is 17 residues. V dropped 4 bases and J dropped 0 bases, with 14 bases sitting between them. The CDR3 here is CASSPYPLSSGANVLTF. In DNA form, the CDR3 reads TGCGCCAGCAGCCCATACCCACTGAGCTCTGGGGCCAACGTCCTGACTTTC.

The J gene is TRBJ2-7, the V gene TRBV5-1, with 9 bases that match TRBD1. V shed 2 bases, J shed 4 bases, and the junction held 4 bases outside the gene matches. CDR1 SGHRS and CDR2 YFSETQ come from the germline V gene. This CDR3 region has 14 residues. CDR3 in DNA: TGCGCCAGCAGCTTTGCCGGGACAGGGTACGAGCAGTACTTC. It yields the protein CASSFAGTGYEQYF.

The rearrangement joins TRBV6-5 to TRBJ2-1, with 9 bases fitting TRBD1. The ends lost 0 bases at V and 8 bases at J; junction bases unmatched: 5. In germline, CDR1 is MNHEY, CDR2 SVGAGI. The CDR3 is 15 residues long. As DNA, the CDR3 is TGTGCCAGCAGTTACTCGAACAGGGGGCTCGATGAGCAGTTCTTC. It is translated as CASSYSNRGLDEQFF.

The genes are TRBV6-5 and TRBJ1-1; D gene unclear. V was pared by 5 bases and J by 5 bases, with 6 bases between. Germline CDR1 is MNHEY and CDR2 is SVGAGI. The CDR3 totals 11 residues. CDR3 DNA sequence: TGTGCCAGCAGTCCCAGTACTGAAGCTTTCTTT. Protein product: CASSPSTEAFF.

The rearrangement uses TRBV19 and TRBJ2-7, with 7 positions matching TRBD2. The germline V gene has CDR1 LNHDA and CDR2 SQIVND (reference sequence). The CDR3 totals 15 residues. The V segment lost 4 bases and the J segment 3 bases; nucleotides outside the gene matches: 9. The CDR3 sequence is CASSKAGSTIYEQYF. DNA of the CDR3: TGTGCCAGTAGTAAAGCGGGGTCCACCATCTACGAGCAGTACTTC.

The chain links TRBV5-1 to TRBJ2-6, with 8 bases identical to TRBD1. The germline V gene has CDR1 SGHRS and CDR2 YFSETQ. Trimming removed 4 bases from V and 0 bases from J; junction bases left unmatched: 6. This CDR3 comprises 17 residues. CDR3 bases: TGCGCCAGCAGCAGCCGAACAGGGGGCTCTGGGGCCAACGTCCTGACTTTC. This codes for CASSSRTGGSGANVLTF.

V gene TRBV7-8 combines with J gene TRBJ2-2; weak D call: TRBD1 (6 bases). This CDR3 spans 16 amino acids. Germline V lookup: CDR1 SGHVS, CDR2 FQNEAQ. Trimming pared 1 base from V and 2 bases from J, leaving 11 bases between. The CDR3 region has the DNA TGTGCCAGCAGCTTAGTTAGGACAGTTAACACCGGGGAGCTGTTTTTT. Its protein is CASSLVRTVNTGELFF.

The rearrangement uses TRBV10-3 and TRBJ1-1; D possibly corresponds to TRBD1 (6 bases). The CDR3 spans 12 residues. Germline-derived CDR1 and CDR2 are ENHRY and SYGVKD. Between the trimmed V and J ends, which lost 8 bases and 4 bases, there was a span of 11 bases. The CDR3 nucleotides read TGTGCCATCGGGTCCAGGGGCACTGAAGCTTTCTTT. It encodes CAIGSRGTEAFF.

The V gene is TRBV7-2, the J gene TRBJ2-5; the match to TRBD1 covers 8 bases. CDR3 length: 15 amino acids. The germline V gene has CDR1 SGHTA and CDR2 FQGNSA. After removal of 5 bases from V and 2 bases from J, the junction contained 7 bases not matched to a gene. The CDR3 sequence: CASSKIGTGQETQYF. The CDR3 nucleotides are TGTGCCAGCAGCAAAATAGGGACAGGACAAGAGACCCAGTACTTC.

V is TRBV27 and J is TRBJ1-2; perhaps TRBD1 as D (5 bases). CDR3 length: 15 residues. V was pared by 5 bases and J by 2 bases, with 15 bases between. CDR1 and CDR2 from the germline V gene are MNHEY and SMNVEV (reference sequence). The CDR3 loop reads CASSPGPDTNYGYTF. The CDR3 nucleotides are TGTGCCAGCAGTCCAGGCCCGGACACAAACTATGGCTACACCTTC.

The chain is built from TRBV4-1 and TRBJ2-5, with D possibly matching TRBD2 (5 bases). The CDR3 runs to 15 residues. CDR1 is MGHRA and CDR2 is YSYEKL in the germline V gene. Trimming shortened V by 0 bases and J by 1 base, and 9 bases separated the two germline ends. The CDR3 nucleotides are TGCGCCAGCAGCCAAGAGGCGGGCGGCCAAGAGACCCAGTACTTC. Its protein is CASSQEAGGQETQYF.

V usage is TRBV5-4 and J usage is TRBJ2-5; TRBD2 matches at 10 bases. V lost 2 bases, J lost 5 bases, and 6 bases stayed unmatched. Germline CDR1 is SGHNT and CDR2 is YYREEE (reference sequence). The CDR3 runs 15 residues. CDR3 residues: CASSLAGGPGETQYF. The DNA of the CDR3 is TGTGCCAGCAGCTTAGCGGGGGGGCCTGGGGAGACCCAGTACTTC. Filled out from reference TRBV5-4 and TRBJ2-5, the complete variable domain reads ETGVTQSPTHLIKTRGQQVTLRCSSQSGHNTVSWYQQALGQGPQFIFQYYREEENGRGNFPPRFSGLQFPNYSSELNVNALELDDSALYLCASSLAGGPGETQYFGPGTRLLVL.

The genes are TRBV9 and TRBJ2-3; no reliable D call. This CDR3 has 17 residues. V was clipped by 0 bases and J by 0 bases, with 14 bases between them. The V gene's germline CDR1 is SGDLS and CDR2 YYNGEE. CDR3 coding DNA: TGTGCCAGCAGCGTAGTGATGAACAGCTTTAGCACAGATACGCAGTATTTT. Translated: CASSVVMNSFSTDTQYF.

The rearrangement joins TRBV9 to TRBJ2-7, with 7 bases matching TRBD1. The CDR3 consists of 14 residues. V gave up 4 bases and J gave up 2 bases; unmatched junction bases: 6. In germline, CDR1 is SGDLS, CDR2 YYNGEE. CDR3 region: CASSTGTATYEQYF. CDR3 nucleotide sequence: TGTGCCAGCAGCACTGGGACAGCTACCTACGAGCAGTACTTC. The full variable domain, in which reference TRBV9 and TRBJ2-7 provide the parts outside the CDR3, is DSGVTQTPKHLITATGQRVTLRCSPRSGDLSVYWYQQSLDQGLQFLIQYYNGEERAKGNILERFSAQQFPDLHSELNLSSLELGDSALYFCASSTGTATYEQYFGPGTRLTVT.